The clone carrying this T cell receptor beta chain has a single count. This entry is derived from a study of blood T cell repertoires in COVID-19. Across the study: Material from acute and convalescent COVID-19 was sourced from the United States, Italy and Spain.

The germline gives CDR1 SGHVS, CDR2 FQNEAQ. V lost 1 base to trimming and J lost 4 bases, with 20 bases between them. The CDR3 is 18 amino acids. Assay: immunoSEQ multiplex PCR; the TCRdb copy retains only in-frame clones and omits some. Among roughly 200,000 clones, less than 90% were seen once, and the ten largest hold approximately 2.7%. Enrolled through a virtual design, the participants were between 18 and 89 years of age and came from some 25 US areas. The chain is built from TRBV7-8 and TRBJ2-1, with no clear D. The sequenced material came from PBMCs or T cells enriched from blood (not recorded which). This clonotype was sampled from a woman aged 25-40 years who had recovered from COVID-19. The CDR3 reads CASSLGRPGISSYNEQFF. As DNA, the CDR3 is TGTGCCAGCAGCTTAGGCCGTCCAGGTATATCGTCGTACAATGAGCAGTTCTTC.